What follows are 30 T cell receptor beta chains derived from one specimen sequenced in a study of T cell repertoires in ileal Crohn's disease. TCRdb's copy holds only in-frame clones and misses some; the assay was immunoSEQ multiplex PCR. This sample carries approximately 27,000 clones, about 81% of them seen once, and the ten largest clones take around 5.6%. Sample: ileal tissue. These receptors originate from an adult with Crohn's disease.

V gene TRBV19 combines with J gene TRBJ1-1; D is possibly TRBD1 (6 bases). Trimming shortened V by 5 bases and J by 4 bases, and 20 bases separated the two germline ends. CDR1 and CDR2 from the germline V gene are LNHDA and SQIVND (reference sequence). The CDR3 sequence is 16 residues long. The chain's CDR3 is CASSFKTGQGSTEAFF. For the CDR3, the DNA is TGTGCCAGTAGTTTCAAAACGGGGCAGGGGAGCACTGAAGCTTTCTTT.

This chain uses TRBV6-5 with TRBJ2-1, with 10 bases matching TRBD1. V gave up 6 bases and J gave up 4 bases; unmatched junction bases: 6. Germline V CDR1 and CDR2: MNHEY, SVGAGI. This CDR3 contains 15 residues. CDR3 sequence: CASRLGQGGYNEQFF. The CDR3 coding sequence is TGTGCCAGCAGATTAGGACAGGGGGGTTACAATGAGCAGTTCTTC.

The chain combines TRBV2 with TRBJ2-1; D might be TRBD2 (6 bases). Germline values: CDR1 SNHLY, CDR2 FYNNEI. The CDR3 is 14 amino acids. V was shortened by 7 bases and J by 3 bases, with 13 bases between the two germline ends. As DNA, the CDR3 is TGTGCCAGCACGCAAGGGGAGGTCTACAATGAGCAGTTCTTC. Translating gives CASTQGEVYNEQFF.

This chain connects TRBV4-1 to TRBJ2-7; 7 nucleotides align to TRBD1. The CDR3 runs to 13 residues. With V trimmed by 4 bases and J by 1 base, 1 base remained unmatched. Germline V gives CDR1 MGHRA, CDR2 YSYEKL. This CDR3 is CASSPGQSYEQYF. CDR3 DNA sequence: TGCGCCAGCAGCCCGGGACAGTCCTACGAGCAGTACTTC.

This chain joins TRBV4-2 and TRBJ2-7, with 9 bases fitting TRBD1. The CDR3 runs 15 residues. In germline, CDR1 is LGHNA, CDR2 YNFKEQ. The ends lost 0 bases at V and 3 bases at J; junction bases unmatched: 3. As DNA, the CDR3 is TGTGCCAGCAGCCAAGAGACAGGGGGGTACTACGAGCAGTACTTC. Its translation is CASSQETGGYYEQYF.

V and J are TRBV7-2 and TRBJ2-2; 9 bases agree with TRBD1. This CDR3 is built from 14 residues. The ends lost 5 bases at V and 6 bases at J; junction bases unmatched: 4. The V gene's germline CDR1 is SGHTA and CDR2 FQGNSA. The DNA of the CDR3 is TGTGCCAGCAGCGAAACAGGGGGCTCCGGGGAGCTGTTTTTT. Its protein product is CASSETGGSGELFF.

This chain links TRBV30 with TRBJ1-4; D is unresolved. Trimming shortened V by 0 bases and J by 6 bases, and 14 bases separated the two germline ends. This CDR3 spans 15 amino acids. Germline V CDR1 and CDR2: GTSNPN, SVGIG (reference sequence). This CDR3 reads CAWSVPGRAYEKLFF. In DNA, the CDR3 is TGTGCCTGGAGTGTGCCAGGTCGCGCTTATGAAAAACTGTTTTTT.

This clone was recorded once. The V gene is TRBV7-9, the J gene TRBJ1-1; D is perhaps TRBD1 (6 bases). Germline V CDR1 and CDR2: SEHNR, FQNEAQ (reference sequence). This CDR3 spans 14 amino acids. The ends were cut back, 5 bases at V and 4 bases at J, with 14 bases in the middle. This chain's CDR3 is CASSITGLGTEAFF. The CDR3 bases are TGTGCCAGCAGCATCACAGGGTTGGGCACTGAAGCTTTCTTT.

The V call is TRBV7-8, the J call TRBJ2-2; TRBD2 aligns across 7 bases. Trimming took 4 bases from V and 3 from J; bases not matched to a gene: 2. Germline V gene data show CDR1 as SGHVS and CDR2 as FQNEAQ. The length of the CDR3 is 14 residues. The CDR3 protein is CASSSGLHTGELFF. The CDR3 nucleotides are TGTGCCAGCAGCTCGGGACTACACACCGGGGAGCTGTTTTTT.

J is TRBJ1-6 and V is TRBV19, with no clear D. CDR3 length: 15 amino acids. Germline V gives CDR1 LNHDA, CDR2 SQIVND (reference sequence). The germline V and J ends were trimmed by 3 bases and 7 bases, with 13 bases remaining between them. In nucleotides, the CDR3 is TGTGCCAGTAGTATTTCCTCTACCACCAATTCACCCCTCCACTTT. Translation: CASSISSTTNSPLHF.

The CDR3 coding sequence is TGTGCCAGCAGTTCGACGGGAGAGCAGTTCTTC. Protein product: CASSSTGEQFF. V gene TRBV27 combines with J gene TRBJ2-1; D might be TRBD2 (5 bases). Germline V gene data show CDR1 as MNHEY and CDR2 as SMNVEV (reference sequence). CDR3 size: 11 residues. Deletions cut 4 bases from V and 10 bases from J, with 8 bases between.

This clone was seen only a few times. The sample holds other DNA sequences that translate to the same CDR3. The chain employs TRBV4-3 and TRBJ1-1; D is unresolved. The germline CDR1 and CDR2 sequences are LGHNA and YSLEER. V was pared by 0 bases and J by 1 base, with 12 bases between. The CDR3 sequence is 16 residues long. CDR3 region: CASSQDSGQKNTEAFF. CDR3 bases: TGCGCCAGCAGCCAAGATAGCGGGCAGAAGAACACTGAAGCTTTCTTT.

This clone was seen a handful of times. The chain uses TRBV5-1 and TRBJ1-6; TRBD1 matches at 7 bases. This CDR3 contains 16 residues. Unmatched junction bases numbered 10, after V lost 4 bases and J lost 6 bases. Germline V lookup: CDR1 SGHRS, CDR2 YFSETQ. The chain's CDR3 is CASSVAGTVTNSPLHF. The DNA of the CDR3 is TGCGCCAGCAGCGTAGCGGGGACAGTGACTAATTCACCCCTCCACTTT.

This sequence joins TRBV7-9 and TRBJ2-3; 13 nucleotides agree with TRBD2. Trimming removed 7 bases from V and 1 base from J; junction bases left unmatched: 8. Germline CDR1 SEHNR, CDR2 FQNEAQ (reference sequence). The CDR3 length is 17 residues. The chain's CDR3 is CASTASGTSGGTDTQYF. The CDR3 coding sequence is TGTGCCAGCACCGCCTCCGGGACTAGCGGGGGCACAGATACGCAGTATTTT.

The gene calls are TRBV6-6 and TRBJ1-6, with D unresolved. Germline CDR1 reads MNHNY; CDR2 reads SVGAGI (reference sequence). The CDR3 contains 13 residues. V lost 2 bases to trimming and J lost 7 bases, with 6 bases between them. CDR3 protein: CASSYPGNSPLHF. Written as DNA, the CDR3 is TGTGCCAGCAGTTACCCAGGAAATTCACCCCTCCACTTT.

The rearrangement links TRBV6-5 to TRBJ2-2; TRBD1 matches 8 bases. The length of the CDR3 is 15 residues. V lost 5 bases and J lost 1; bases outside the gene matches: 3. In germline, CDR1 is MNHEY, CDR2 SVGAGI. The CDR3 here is CASSKGTGNTGELFF. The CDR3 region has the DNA TGTGCCAGCAGTAAAGGGACAGGGAACACCGGGGAGCTGTTTTTT.

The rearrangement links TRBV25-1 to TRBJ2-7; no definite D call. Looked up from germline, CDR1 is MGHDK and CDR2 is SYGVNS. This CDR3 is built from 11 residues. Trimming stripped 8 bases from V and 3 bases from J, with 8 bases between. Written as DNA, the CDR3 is TGTGCCAGCGGCCACCTCTACGAGCAGTACTTC. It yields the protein CASGHLYEQYF.

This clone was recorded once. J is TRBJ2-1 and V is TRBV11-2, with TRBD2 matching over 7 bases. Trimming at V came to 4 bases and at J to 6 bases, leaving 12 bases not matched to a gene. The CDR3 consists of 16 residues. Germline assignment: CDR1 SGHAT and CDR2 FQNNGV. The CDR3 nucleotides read TGTGCCAGCAGCTCAAGACTTGCGGGGAGGGGCAATGAGCAGTTCTTC. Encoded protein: CASSSRLAGRGNEQFF.

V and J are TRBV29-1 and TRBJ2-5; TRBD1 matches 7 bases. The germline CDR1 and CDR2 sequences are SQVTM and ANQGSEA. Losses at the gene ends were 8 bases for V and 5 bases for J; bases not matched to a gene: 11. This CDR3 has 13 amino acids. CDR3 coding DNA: TGCAGCACCCAAGGGGGCCTCCGGGAGACCCAGTACTTC. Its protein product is CSTQGGLRETQYF.

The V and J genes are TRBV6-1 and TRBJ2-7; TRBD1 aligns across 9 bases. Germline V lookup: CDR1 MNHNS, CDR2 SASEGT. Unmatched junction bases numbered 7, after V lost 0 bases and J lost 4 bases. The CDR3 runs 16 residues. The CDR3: CASSEAMGQGIYEQYF. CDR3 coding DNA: TGTGCCAGCAGTGAAGCTATGGGACAGGGTATTTACGAGCAGTACTTC.

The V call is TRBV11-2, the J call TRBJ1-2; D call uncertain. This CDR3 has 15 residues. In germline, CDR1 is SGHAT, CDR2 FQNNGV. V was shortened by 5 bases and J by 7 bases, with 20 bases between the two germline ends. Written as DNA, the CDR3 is TGTGCCAGCAGCCAACGTCTCACGGAGGGAGCTGGCTACACCTTC. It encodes CASSQRLTEGAGYTF. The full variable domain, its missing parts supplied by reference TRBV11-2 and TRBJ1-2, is EAGVAQSPRYKIIEKRQSVAFWCNPISGHATLYWYQQILGQGPKLLIQFQNNGVVDDSQLPKDRFSAERLKGVDSTLKIQPAKLEDSAVYLCASSQRLTEGAGYTFGSGTRLTVV.

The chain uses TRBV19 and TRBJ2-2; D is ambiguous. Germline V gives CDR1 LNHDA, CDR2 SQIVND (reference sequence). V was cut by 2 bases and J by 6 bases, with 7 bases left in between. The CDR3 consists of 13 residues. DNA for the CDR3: TGTGCCAGTAGTATAATCCGGGCCGGGGAGCTGTTTTTT. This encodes CASSIIRAGELFF.

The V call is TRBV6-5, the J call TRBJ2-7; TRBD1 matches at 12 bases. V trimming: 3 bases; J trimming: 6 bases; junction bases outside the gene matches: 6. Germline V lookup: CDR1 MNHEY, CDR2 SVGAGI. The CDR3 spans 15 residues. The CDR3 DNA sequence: TGTGCCAGCAGTTATCCGGGACAGGGGGCGGCCGAGCAGTACTTC. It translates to CASSYPGQGAAEQYF.

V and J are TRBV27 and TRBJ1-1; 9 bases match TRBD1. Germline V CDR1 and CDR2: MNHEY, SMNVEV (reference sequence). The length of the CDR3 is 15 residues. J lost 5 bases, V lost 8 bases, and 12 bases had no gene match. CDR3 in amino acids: CASYSGTGIFTEAFF. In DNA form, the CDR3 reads TGTGCCAGCTACTCCGGGACAGGGATTTTTACTGAAGCTTTCTTT.

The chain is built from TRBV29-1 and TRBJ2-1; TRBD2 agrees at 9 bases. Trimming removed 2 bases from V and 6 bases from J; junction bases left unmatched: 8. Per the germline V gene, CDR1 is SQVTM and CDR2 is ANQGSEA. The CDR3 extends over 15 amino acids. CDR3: CSVENAGGDLNEQFF. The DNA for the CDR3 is TGCAGCGTTGAAAATGCGGGGGGGGACCTCAATGAGCAGTTCTTC.

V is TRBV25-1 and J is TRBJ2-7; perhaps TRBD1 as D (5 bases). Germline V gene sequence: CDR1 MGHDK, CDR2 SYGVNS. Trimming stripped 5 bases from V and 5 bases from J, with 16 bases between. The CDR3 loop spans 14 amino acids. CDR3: CASSLGRVPHEQYF. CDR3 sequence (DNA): TGTGCCAGCAGTTTAGGCAGGGTCCCCCACGAGCAGTACTTC.

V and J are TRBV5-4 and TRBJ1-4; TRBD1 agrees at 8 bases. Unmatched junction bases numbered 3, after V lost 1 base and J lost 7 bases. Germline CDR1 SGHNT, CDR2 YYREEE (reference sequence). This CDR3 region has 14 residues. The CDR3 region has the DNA TGTGCCAGCAGCTTGCGTGGACAGGGTGAAAAACTGTTTTTT. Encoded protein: CASSLRGQGEKLFF.

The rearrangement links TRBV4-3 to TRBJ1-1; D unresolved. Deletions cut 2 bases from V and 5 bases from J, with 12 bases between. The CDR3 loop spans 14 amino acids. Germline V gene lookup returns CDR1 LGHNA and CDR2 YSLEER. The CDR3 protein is CASSQIVGITEAFF. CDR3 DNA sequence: TGCGCCAGCAGCCAAATAGTCGGTATAACTGAAGCTTTCTTT.

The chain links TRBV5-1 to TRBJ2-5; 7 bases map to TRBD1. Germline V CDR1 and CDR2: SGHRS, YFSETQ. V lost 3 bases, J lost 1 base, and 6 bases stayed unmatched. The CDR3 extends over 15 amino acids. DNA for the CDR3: TGCGCCAGCAGCTCGCAACAGGGGCCCCAAGAGACCCAGTACTTC. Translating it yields CASSSQQGPQETQYF.

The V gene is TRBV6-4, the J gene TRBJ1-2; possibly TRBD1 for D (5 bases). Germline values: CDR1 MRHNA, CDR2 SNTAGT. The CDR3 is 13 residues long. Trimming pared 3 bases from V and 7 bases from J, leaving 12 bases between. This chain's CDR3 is CASSEQRGSGYTF. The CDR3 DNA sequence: TGTGCCAGCAGTGAACAAAGGGGTTCTGGCTACACCTTC.